This note documents a single TCR beta chain sequence. This entry is derived from a study of shared clonotypes between healthy human individuals. CDR1 SGHTA and CDR2 FQGNSA come from the germline V gene. V was clipped by 1 base and J by 0 bases, with 9 bases between them. The CDR3 has 15 residues. The table came from immunoSEQ multiplex PCR; TCRdb's copy has only in-frame clones and leaves some out. Here the sample spans millions of clones, 90% to 95% being singletons. Sequencing was carried out using naive CD4+ T cells from PBMCs. The subset is: CD45RA+ positively selected. The chain has TRBV7-2 and TRBJ1-2; perhaps TRBD1 as D (5 bases). The TCR was taken from a man between 18 and 29 years old in good health. Some clones in this sample may be carry-over from other donors' samples. This chain's CDR3 is CASSLEGATNYGYTF. The CDR3 DNA follows: TGTGCCAGCAGCTTAGAAGGGGCTACTAACTATGGCTACACCTTC.